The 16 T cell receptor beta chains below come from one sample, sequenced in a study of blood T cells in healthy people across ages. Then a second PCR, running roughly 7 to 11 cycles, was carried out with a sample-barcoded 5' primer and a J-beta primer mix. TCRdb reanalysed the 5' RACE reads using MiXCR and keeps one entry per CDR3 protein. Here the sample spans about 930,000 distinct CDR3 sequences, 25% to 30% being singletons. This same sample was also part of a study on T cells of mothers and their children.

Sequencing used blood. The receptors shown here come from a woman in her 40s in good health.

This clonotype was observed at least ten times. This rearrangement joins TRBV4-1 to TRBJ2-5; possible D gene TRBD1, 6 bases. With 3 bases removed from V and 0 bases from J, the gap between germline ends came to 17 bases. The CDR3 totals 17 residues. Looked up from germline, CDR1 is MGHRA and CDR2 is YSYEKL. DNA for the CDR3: TGCGCCAGCAGCCATCAGGCCACAGGGCGGTACCAAGAGACCCAGTACTTC. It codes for CASSHQATGRYQETQYF.

The CDR3 DNA reads as TGCGCCAGCAGCGGAGCGGCTAGAACAGGGAATAAAGCAGGCACTGAAGCTTTCTTT. Its protein product is CASSGAARTGNKAGTEAFF. This rearrangement joins TRBV5-1 to TRBJ1-1; tentative D call: TRBD1 (6 bases). The V end was cut by 4 bases, the J end by 4 bases, with 29 bases between. Germline loops: CDR1 SGHRS, CDR2 YFSETQ. CDR3 length: 19 amino acids.

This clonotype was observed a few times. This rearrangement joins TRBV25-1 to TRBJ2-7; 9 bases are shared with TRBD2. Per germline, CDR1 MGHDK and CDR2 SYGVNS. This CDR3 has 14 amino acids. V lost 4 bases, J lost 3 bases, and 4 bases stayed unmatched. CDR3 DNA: TGTGCCAGCAGTGTATCTAGCGGGGTCTACGAGCAGTACTTC. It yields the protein CASSVSSGVYEQYF.

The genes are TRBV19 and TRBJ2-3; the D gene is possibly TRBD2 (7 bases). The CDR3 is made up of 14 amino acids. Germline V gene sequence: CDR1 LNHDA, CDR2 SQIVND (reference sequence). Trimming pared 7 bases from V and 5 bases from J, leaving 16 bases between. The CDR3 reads CASKGRGAGDTQYF. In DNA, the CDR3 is TGTGCCAGTAAAGGTCGGGGGGCTGGAGATACGCAGTATTTT.

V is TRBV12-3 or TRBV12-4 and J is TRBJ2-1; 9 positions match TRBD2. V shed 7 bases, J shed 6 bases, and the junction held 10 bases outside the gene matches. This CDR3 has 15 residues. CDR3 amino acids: CASTVTSGPLNEQFF. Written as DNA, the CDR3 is TGTGCCAGCACCGTGACTAGCGGACCCCTCAATGAGCAGTTCTTC.

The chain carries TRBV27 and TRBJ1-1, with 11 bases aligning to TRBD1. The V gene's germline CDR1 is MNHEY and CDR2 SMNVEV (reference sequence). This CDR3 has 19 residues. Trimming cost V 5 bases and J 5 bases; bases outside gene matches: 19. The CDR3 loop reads CASSLYRAQDRGLITEAFF. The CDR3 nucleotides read TGTGCCAGCAGTCTTTATAGGGCGCAGGACAGGGGGCTCATTACTGAAGCTTTCTTT.

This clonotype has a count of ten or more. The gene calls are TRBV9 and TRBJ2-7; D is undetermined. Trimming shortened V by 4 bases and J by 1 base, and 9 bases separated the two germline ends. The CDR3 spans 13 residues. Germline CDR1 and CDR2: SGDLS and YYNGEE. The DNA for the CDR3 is TGTGCCAGCAGCACAAGCCCATCCTACGAGCAGTACTTC. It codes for CASSTSPSYEQYF. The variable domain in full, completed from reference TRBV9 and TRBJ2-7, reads DSGVTQTPKHLITATGQRVTLRCSPRSGDLSVYWYQQSLDQGLQFLIQYYNGEERAKGNILERFSAQQFPDLHSELNLSSLELGDSALYFCASSTSPSYEQYFGPGTRLTVT.

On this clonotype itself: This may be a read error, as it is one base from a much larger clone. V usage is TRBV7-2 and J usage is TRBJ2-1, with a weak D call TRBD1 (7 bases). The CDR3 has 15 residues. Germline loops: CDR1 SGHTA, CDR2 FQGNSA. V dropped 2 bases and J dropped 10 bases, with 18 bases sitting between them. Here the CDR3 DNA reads TGTGCCAGCAGCTTACAACAGGGGAGGTCCTACGAGCAGTTCTTC. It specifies CASSLQQGRSYEQFF.

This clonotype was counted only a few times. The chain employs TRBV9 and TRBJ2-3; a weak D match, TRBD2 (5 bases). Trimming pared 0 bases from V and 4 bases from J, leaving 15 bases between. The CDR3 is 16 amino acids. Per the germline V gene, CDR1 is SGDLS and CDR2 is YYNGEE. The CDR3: CASSVGALARADTQYF. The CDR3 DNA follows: TGTGCCAGCAGCGTAGGGGCGCTAGCCCGCGCAGATACGCAGTATTTT.

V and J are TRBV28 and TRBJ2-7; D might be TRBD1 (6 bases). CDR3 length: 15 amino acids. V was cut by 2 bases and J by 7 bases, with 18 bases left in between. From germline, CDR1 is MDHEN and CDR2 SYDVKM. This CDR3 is CASSLDGGPTIEQYF. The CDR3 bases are TGTGCCAGCAGTTTAGATGGGGGCCCCACTATAGAGCAGTACTTC.

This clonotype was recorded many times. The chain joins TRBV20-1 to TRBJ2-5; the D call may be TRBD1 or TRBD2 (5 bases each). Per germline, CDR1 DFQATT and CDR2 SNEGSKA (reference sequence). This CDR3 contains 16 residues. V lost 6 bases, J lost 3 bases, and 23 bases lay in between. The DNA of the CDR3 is TGCAGTGCCCCTGGGCCCAGGGAGCATTGGAAAGAGACCCAGTACTTC. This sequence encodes CSAPGPREHWKETQYF.

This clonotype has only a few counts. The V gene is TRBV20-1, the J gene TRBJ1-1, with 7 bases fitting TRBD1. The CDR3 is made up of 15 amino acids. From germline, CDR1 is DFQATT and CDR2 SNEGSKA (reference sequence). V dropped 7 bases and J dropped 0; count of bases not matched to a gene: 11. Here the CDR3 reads CSVRQGLGVNTEAFF. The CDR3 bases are TGCAGTGTCAGACAGGGACTAGGCGTGAACACTGAAGCTTTCTTT.

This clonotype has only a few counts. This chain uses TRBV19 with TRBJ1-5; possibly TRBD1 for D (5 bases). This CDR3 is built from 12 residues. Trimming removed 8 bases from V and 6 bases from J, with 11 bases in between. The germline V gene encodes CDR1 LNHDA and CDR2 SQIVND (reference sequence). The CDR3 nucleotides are TGTGCCAGTTCAGGGCTTAGTCAGCCCCAGCATTTT. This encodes CASSGLSQPQHF.

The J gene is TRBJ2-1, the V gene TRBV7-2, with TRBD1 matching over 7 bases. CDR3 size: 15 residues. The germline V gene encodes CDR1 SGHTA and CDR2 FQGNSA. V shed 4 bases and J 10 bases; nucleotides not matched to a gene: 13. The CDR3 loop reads CASSSAVTGTYEQFF. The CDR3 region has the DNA TGTGCCAGCAGCTCAGCCGTGACAGGGACCTACGAGCAGTTCTTC.

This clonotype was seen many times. CDR3 in DNA: TGCAGTGCTAGACGGGGCCGAGTGAGCCTCTACGAGCAGTACTTC. The encoded protein is CSARRGRVSLYEQYF. The V call is TRBV20-1, the J call TRBJ2-7; D tentatively fits TRBD1 or TRBD2 (5 bases each). Germline V gene lookup returns CDR1 DFQATT and CDR2 SNEGSKA (reference sequence). The CDR3 is made up of 15 amino acids. Trimming pared 2 bases from V and 3 bases from J, leaving 17 bases between.

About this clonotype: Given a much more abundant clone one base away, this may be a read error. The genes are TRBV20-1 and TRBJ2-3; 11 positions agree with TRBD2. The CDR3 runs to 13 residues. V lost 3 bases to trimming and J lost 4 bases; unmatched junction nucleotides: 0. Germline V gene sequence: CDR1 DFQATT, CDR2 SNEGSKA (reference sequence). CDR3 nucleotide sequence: TGCAGTGCTAGGACTAGCGGGGCAGATACGCAGTATTTT. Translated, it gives CSARTSGADTQYF.